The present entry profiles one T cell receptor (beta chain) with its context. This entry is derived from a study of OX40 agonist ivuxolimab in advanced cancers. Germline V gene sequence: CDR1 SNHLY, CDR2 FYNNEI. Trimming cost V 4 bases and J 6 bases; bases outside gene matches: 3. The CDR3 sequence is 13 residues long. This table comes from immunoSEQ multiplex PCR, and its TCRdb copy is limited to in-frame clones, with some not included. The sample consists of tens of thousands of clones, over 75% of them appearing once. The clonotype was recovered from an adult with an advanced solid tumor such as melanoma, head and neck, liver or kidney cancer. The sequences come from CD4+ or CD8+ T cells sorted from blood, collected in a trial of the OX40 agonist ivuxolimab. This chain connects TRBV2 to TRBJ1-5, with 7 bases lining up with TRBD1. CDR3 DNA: TGTGCCAGCAGTGTGGACAGGCGTCAGCCCCAGCATTTT. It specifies CASSVDRRQPQHF.